This T cell receptor (beta chain) was retrieved from a study of metastatic and nonmetastatic thyroid tumors. TCRdb reprocessed the PCR reads using MiXCR. The table lists tens of thousands of clones, 10% to 11% of them singletons. Each patient went into thyroid surgery without having received any treatment. Concerning this clone itself: A junction boundary mismatches the germline segment, possibly from a read error.

The sequencing sample was made of blood. The receptor's source is a female donor with papillary thyroid cancer or a benign thyroid nodule (not recorded which). Some clones in this sample may be carry-over from other donors' samples.

In DNA form, the CDR3 reads TGTGCCAGCAGTCAAACAGGTTTTGAGGAGTTCTTC. Translating it yields CASSQTGFEEFF. The chain employs TRBV28 and TRBJ2-1, with D possibly TRBD1 on 5 matching bases. Germline CDR1 reads MDHEN; CDR2 reads SYDVKM. This CDR3 has 12 residues.